One and the same sample provided the 26 T cell receptor beta chains below, sequenced in a study of long-term antiretroviral therapy in people with HIV. Assay version v3.0 of immunoSEQ was used, and it was run at survey level. The table came from immunoSEQ multiplex PCR; TCRdb's copy has only in-frame clones and leaves some out. The data show approximately 30,000 clones, around 79% seen once. The starting material was unsorted PBMCs, obtained 1.9 years after starting antiretroviral therapy. These receptors all come from a man in his late teens or twenties with HIV.

The chain carries TRBV9 and TRBJ2-5; TRBD2 aligns across 13 bases. After removal of 1 base from V and 5 bases from J, the junction contained 5 bases not matched to a gene. Germline CDR1 SGDLS, CDR2 YYNGEE. There are 16 residues in the CDR3. This CDR3 is CASSVTSGGAGETQYF. DNA for the CDR3: TGTGCCAGCAGCGTAACTAGCGGGGGGGCCGGGGAGACCCAGTACTTC. Using reference TRBV9 and TRBJ2-5 for the parts outside the CDR3, the full variable domain is DSGVTQTPKHLITATGQRVTLRCSPRSGDLSVYWYQQSLDQGLQFLIQYYNGEERAKGNILERFSAQQFPDLHSELNLSSLELGDSALYFCASSVTSGGAGETQYFGPGTRLLVL.

The CDR3 spells CASSYSIYGGQPQHF. For the CDR3, the DNA is TGTGCCAGCAGTTACTCCATTTACGGGGGTCAGCCCCAGCATTTT. The genes are TRBV6-5 and TRBJ1-5, with D possibly matching TRBD1 (5 bases). Per the germline V gene, CDR1 is MNHEY and CDR2 is SVGAGI. The CDR3 runs 15 residues. Trimming left V 0 bases short and J 6 bases short, with 12 bases between.

The chain recombines TRBV5-4 with TRBJ2-1; D call uncertain. V lost 9 bases, J lost 3 bases, and 7 bases lay in between. This CDR3 spans 11 amino acids. Per germline, CDR1 SGHNT and CDR2 YYREEE (reference sequence). CDR3 DNA sequence: TGTGCCACTCAGGACTACAATGAGCAGTTCTTC. Protein product: CATQDYNEQFF.

The CDR3 reads CASSITPRVGEPDTQYF. For the CDR3, the DNA is TGTGCCAGTAGTATAACCCCGAGGGTGGGGGAACCAGATACGCAGTATTTT. This chain connects TRBV19 to TRBJ2-3; tentatively, D is TRBD1 or TRBD2 (5 bases each). The CDR3 covers 17 residues. Trimming pared 2 bases from V and 4 bases from J, leaving 19 bases between. Germline values: CDR1 LNHDA, CDR2 SQIVND (reference sequence). Complete variable domain (other parts from reference TRBV19 and TRBJ2-3): DGGITQSPKYLFRKEGQNVTLSCEQNLNHDAMYWYRQDPGQGLRLIYYSQIVNDFQKGDIAEGYSVSREKKESFPLTVTSAQKNPTAFYLCASSITPRVGEPDTQYFGPGTRLTVL.

The table lists this clone with a few counts. The rearrangement links TRBV2 to TRBJ2-3; D is possibly TRBD2 (7 bases). Trimming stripped 7 bases from V and 4 bases from J, with 12 bases between. The germline V gene has CDR1 SNHLY and CDR2 FYNNEI. CDR3 size: 13 residues. The CDR3 loop is CASKGRGADTQYF. As DNA, the CDR3 is TGTGCCAGCAAGGGGAGGGGGGCAGATACGCAGTATTTT.

The rearrangement links TRBV5-1 to TRBJ2-6; 7 nucleotides match TRBD1. Germline assignment: CDR1 SGHRS and CDR2 YFSETQ. The CDR3 runs 14 residues. V trimming: 7 bases; J trimming: 2 bases; junction bases outside the gene matches: 3. The CDR3 DNA sequence: TGCGCCAGCCAACAGGGGACTGGGGCCAACGTCCTGACTTTC. Its protein product is CASQQGTGANVLTF.

This sequence joins TRBV7-9 and TRBJ2-7; 7 bases agree with TRBD1. The germline CDR1 and CDR2 sequences are SEHNR and FQNEAQ (reference sequence). Unmatched junction bases numbered 3, after V lost 4 bases and J lost 0 bases. The CDR3 runs 14 residues. CDR3 in amino acids: CASSWDSLSYEQYF. As DNA, the CDR3 is TGTGCCAGCAGCTGGGACAGCCTCTCCTACGAGCAGTACTTC.

CDR3 sequence reads: CASSLRGPNPGELFF. In nucleotides, the CDR3 is TGTGCCAGCAGCCTAAGGGGACCCAACCCCGGGGAGCTGTTTTTT. This chain uses TRBV11-3 with TRBJ2-2; D tentatively fits TRBD1 or TRBD2 (5 bases each). CDR1 is SGHNT and CDR2 is YENEEA in the germline V gene. The CDR3 runs 15 residues. Trimming shortened V by 5 bases and J by 6 bases, and 16 bases separated the two germline ends.

V usage is TRBV2 and J usage is TRBJ2-7, with 10 bases aligning to TRBD1. The V gene's germline CDR1 is SNHLY and CDR2 FYNNEI. The CDR3 covers 15 residues. Trimming removed 4 bases from V and 5 bases from J; junction bases left unmatched: 8. The CDR3 sequence is CASSGSDRGLDEQYV. DNA for the CDR3: TGTGCCAGCAGTGGAAGTGACAGGGGGCTGGACGAGCAGTACGTC.

The chain employs TRBV10-1 and TRBJ2-1; 13 positions agree with TRBD2. CDR1 and CDR2 (germline): WNHNN, SYGVQD (reference sequence). The CDR3 runs to 14 residues. Trimming cost V 6 bases and J 8 bases; bases outside gene matches: 4. The CDR3 spells CASSGTSGVDEQFF. The CDR3 nucleotides are TGCGCCAGCAGCGGGACTAGCGGGGTGGATGAGCAGTTCTTC.

This clone was found once. The chain employs TRBV7-3 and TRBJ1-2, with D perhaps matching TRBD1 (5 bases). V lost 5 bases and J lost 6, with 13 bases in between. CDR3 size: 13 residues. The V gene's germline CDR1 is SGHTA and CDR2 FQGTGA. In DNA, the CDR3 is TGTGCCAGCAGCAAACAGGACCCGGATGGCTACACCTTC. It yields the protein CASSKQDPDGYTF.

This rearrangement joins TRBV28 to TRBJ1-2, with D unclear. The CDR3 runs 11 residues. Germline assignment: CDR1 MDHEN and CDR2 SYDVKM. CDR3 sequence reads: CSTAEAGGYTF. In DNA, the CDR3 is TGTTCTACAGCGGAGGCGGGTGGCTACACCTTC.

CDR3 loop: CASSIVRGGTSGNTIYF. The CDR3 DNA reads TGTGCCAGTAGTATAGTTCGGGGAGGCACCTCTGGAAACACCATATATTTT. The gene calls are TRBV19 and TRBJ1-3, with no clear D. The ends were cut back, 1 base at V and 0 bases at J, with 13 bases in the middle. CDR1 is LNHDA, CDR2 SQIVND, per germline (reference sequence). The CDR3 totals 17 residues.

The genes are TRBV7-9 and TRBJ2-6; 10 bases line up with TRBD1. The germline gives CDR1 SEHNR, CDR2 FQNEAQ (reference sequence). The CDR3 covers 18 residues. The junction had 9 bases not matched to a gene; V was cut back by 5 bases and J by 2 bases. CDR3 DNA: TGTGCCAGCAGCCCGCGCCGGGGGACAGGGGCTGGGGCCAACGTCCTGACTTTC. This codes for CASSPRRGTGAGANVLTF.

The chain combines TRBV7-6 with TRBJ2-7; D is ambiguous. Germline values: CDR1 SGHVS, CDR2 FNYEAQ. There are 13 residues in the CDR3. V was shortened by 1 base and J by 3 bases, with 7 bases between the two germline ends. In DNA, the CDR3 is TGTGCCAGCAGCTTAGGTCCCAACTACGAGCAGTACTTC. Protein product: CASSLGPNYEQYF.

V usage is TRBV19 and J usage is TRBJ2-7; D is tentatively TRBD1 or TRBD2 (6 bases each). Germline CDR1 reads LNHDA; CDR2 reads SQIVND (reference sequence). V was cut by 5 bases and J by 1 base, with 15 bases left in between. The CDR3 has 15 amino acids. For the CDR3, the DNA is TGTGCCAGTAGTCCATACAGGGACTCGTCCTACGAGCAGTACTTC. The encoded protein is CASSPYRDSSYEQYF.

The V and J genes are TRBV6-5 and TRBJ1-6; D is uncertain. V dropped 2 bases and J dropped 7 bases, with 15 bases sitting between them. The germline CDR1 and CDR2 sequences are MNHEY and SVGAGI. CDR3 size: 16 residues. The CDR3 DNA reads TGTGCCAGCAGTTACGACCGGACGAGCCCCAATTCACCCCTCCACTTT. It encodes CASSYDRTSPNSPLHF.

Only one count was recorded for this clone. The rearrangement joins TRBV20-1 to TRBJ1-1, with D maybe TRBD1 (6 bases). This CDR3 region has 11 residues. CDR1 is DFQATT, CDR2 SNEGSKA, per germline (reference sequence). The germline V and J ends were trimmed by 3 bases and 8 bases, with 10 bases remaining between them. The CDR3 bases are TGCAGTGCTAGGTGGGGGCCCGAAGCTTTCTTT. This gives the protein CSARWGPEAFF.

V usage is TRBV7-9 and J usage is TRBJ2-7; D might be TRBD1 (6 bases). CDR3 length: 15 amino acids. Trimming pared 5 bases from V and 0 bases from J, leaving 14 bases between. The germline V gene encodes CDR1 SEHNR and CDR2 FQNEAQ (reference sequence). The CDR3 spells CASSPRDTSSYEQYF. Here the CDR3 DNA reads TGTGCCAGCAGCCCACGGGACACCAGCTCCTACGAGCAGTACTTC. The variable domain in full, completed from reference TRBV7-9 and TRBJ2-7, reads DTGVSQNPRHKITKRGQNVTFRCDPISEHNRLYWYRQTLGQGPEFLTYFQNEAQLEKSRLLSDRFSAERPKGSFSTLEIQRTEQGDSAMYLCASSPRDTSSYEQYFGPGTRLTVT.

This clone was found a few times. The V gene is TRBV12-5, the J gene TRBJ2-2; D is unclear. The V gene lost 4 bases and the J gene lost 3 bases, with 3 bases spanning the gap. There are 12 residues in the CDR3. Germline CDR1 reads LGHNT; CDR2 reads FRNRAP. The CDR3 region is CASGSDTGELFF. The CDR3 coding sequence is TGTGCTAGTGGTTCCGACACCGGGGAGCTGTTTTTT. The whole variable domain, filled in from reference TRBV12-5 and TRBJ2-2, reads DARVTQTPRHKVTEMGQEVTMRCQPILGHNTVFWYRQTMMQGLELLAYFRNRAPLDDSGMPKDRFSAEMPDATLATLKIQPSEPRDSAVYFCASGSDTGELFFGEGSRLTVL.

The rearrangement links TRBV6-5 to TRBJ2-2; the D is unclear. The germline CDR1 and CDR2 sequences are MNHEY and SVGAGI. V gave up 5 bases and J gave up 5 bases, with 12 bases separating them. CDR3 size: 14 residues. CDR3 in amino acids: CASSIGQVTGELFF. CDR3 DNA: TGTGCCAGCAGTATCGGCCAGGTTACCGGGGAGCTGTTTTTT.

The rearrangement uses TRBV11-3 and TRBJ2-1, with TRBD1 matching over 9 bases. Germline V gene data show CDR1 as SGHNT and CDR2 as YENEEA. This CDR3 is 17 amino acids long. The J segment lost 6 bases and the V segment lost 1 base, leaving 10 bases of the junction unmatched. CDR3 nucleotide sequence: TGTGCCAGCAGCTTAGGAGGGACAGGGTATCGGGGCAATGAGCAGTTCTTC. This gives the protein CASSLGGTGYRGNEQFF. The full variable domain, completed using reference TRBV11-3 and TRBJ2-1, is EAGVVQSPRYKIIEKKQPVAFWCNPISGHNTLYWYLQNLGQGPELLIRYENEEAVDDSQLPKDRFSAERLKGVDSTLKIQPAELGDSAVYLCASSLGGTGYRGNEQFFGPGTRLTVL.

As DNA, the CDR3 is TGTGCCTGGAGCAAGGAGGCTAATGAAAAACTGTTTTTT. This translates into CAWSKEANEKLFF. This chain links TRBV30 with TRBJ1-4, with unresolved D. V was pared by 3 bases and J by 3 bases, with 8 bases between. The germline V gene has CDR1 GTSNPN and CDR2 SVGIG (reference sequence). The CDR3 totals 13 residues.

This clone was detected a few times. The chain employs TRBV9 and TRBJ1-5; D call uncertain. CDR3 length equals 13 residues. Germline lookup yields CDR1 SGDLS and CDR2 YYNGEE. Trimming pared 4 bases from V and 4 bases from J, leaving 9 bases between. DNA of the CDR3: TGTGCCAGCAGCCCTGGCGGGAATCAGCCCCAGCATTTT. Residues: CASSPGGNQPQHF.

The rearrangement links TRBV7-8 to TRBJ1-1; the match to TRBD1 covers 9 bases. Germline assignment: CDR1 SGHVS and CDR2 FQNEAQ. The CDR3 length is 14 residues. Trimming removed 10 bases from V and 8 bases from J; junction bases left unmatched: 14. The CDR3 sequence is CATGGGTGLREAFF. DNA of the CDR3: TGTGCCACCGGGGGGGGGACAGGGCTTAGAGAAGCTTTCTTT.

This clone was seen a single time. V is TRBV11-2 and J is TRBJ2-4; no clear D gene. Germline V gene lookup returns CDR1 SGHAT and CDR2 FQNNGV. The ends were cut back, 1 base at V and 5 bases at J, with 9 bases in the middle. This CDR3 is built from 14 residues. The CDR3 here is CASSLGYIQNIQYF. In DNA form, the CDR3 reads TGTGCCAGCAGCTTAGGATATATACAAAACATTCAGTACTTC.